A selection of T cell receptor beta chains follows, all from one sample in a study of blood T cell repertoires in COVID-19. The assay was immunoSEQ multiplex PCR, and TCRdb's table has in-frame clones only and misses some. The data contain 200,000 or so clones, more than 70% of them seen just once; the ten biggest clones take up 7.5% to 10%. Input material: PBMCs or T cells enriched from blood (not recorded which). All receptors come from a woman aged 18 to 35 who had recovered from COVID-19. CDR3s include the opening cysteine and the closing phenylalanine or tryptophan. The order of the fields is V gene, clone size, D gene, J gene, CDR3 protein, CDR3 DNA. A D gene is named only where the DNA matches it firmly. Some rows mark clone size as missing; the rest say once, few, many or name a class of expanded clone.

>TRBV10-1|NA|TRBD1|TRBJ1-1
CASILPQDRGRYPEAFF
TGCGCCAGCATCCTTCCTCAGGACAGGGGGCGATATCCTGAAGCTTTCTTT
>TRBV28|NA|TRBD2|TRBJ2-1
CASSTASGGLYNEQFF
TGTGCCAGCAGTACTGCTAGCGGGGGGCTTTACAATGAGCAGTTCTTC
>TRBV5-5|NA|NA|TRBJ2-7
CASSLGELDSYEQYF
TGTGCCAGCAGCTTGGGAGAATTAGACAGCTACGAGCAGTACTTC
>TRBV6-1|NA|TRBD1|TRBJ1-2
CASSEGRGRDYGYTF
TGTGCCAGCAGTGAAGGAAGGGGGCGCGACTATGGCTACACCTTC
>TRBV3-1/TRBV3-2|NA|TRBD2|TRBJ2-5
CASSHPRTSEETQYF
TGTGCCAGCAGCCATCCCCGGACTAGCGAGGAGACCCAGTACTTC
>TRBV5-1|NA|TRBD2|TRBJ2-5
CASSLDGTKVETQYF
TGCGCCAGCAGCTTGGACGGGACTAAGGTAGAGACCCAGTACTTC
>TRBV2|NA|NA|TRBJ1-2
CASSRRTEWGYTF
TGTGCCAGCAGCCGGAGGACGGAATGGGGCTACACCTTC
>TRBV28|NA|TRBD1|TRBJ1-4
CASSADRGINEKLFF
TGTGCCAGCAGTGCCGACAGGGGAATTAATGAAAAACTGTTTTTT
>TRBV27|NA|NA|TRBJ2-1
CASSFLQAFKTYNEQFF
TGTGCCAGCAGTTTCCTACAGGCTTTCAAAACCTACAATGAGCAGTTCTTC
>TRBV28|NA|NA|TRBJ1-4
CASTRGEKLFF
TGTGCCAGCACGCGAGGGGAAAAACTGTTTTTT
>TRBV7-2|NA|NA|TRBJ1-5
CASSPTGYSNQPQHF
TGTGCCAGCAGCCCTACAGGTTATAGCAATCAGCCCCAGCATTTT
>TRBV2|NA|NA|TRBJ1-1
CASTAYENTEAFF
TGTGCCAGCACCGCCTACGAAAACACTGAAGCTTTCTTT
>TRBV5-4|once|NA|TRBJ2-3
CASSLRRTQGGTDTQYF
TGTGCCAGCAGCTTGAGGAGAACACAGGGCGGCACAGATACGCAGTATTTT
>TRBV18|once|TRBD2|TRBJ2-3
CASSPLAGRADTQYF
TGTGCCAGCTCACCTCTAGCGGGCCGGGCAGATACGCAGTATTTT